Listed below are T cell receptor beta chains from one sample, sequenced in a study of PD-L1 blockade in urothelial cancer. Here immunoSEQ multiplex PCR was the method, and the copy in TCRdb shows in-frame clones only, minus some. This sample carries about 49,000 clones, around 90% of them seen once, and the ten largest clones take around 8%. This material consisted of PBMCs, taken around atezolizumab (anti-PD-L1) treatment. These receptors originate from a man between 60 and 70 years old with urothelial cancer. The CDR3 runs from the conserved cysteine through the conserved F or W. D genes are given only for firm matches. Some rows mark clone size as missing; the rest say once, few, many or name a class of expanded clone.

>-|TRBV7-2|TRBJ1-5|-
TGTGCCAGCAGCTTATACTCCGATCGGGGGAATCAGCCCCAGCATTTT
CASSLYSDRGNQPQHF
>-|TRBV15|TRBJ2-7|-
TGTGCCACCAGCAGAGTGGTTAGCGGCTACGAGCAGTACTTC
CATSRVVSGYEQYF
>TRBD1|TRBV2|TRBJ1-2|once
TGTGCCAGCAGCGTTAGGACAGGGGATGGCTACACCTTC
CASSVRTGDGYTF
>-|TRBV1|TRBJ2-3|-
TGCACCAGTGGACTATACACAGATACGCAGTATTTT
CTSGLYTDTQYF
>TRBD1|TRBV29-1|TRBJ2-1|-
TGCAGCGTTGAAGATCTAGGGGGCCCGAAGTACAATGAGCAGTTCTTC
CSVEDLGGPKYNEQFF
>TRBD1|TRBV13|TRBJ1-2|-
TGTGCCAGCAGCTTCGGACAGGGAAAGGAATATGGCTACACCTTC
CASSFGQGKEYGYTF
>TRBD1|TRBV6-5|TRBJ1-3|-
TGTGCCAGCAGTTATACGACAGGGTCTGGAAACACCATATATTTT
CASSYTTGSGNTIYF
>-|TRBV11-3|TRBJ2-3|-
TGTGCCAGCAGCCCCCCCGACGGGTTGGCAGATACGCAGTATTTT
CASSPPDGLADTQYF
>TRBD2|TRBV27|TRBJ2-5|-
TGTGCCAGCAGTTTTAGGGCTAGCGGGGGACCCCTAAACTTC
CASSFRASGGPLNF
>TRBD2|TRBV9|TRBJ2-5|-
TGTGCCAGCAGCGTAGGGGTAGGAGTAGCGGGGGGGAGGGAGACCCAGTACTTC
CASSVGVGVAGGRETQYF
>-|TRBV21-1|TRBJ1-6|-
TGTGCCAGCAGCCATAAAACAGGGAACTATAATTCACCCCTCCACTTT
CASSHKTGNYNSPLHF
>-|TRBV5-8|TRBJ1-1|-
TGTGCCAGCAAACTGATCCTGAACACTGAAGCTTTCTTT
CASKLILNTEAFF
>-|TRBV29-1|TRBJ2-1|-
TGCAGCGTTGAGCCAGGCAGCCATGAGCAGTTCTTC
CSVEPGSHEQFF
>TRBD1|TRBV6-1|TRBJ2-1|-
TGTGCCAGCAGTGACAGGGGGATCTACAATGAGCAGTTCTTC
CASSDRGIYNEQFF
>-|TRBV4-1|TRBJ2-7|-
TGCGCCAGCAGCCAAGCAGGGGCCCGCGAGCAGTACTTC
CASSQAGAREQYF
>-|TRBV5-1|TRBJ1-1|-
TGCGCCAGCAGCGGCCGGGACTGGACTGAAGCTTTCTTT
CASSGRDWTEAFF
>TRBD2|TRBV4-1|TRBJ2-7|-
TGCGCCAGCAGCCAAGTCCATGTTGGTAGCGGGGGATTAAGAATCATCTTC
CASSQVHVGSGGLRIIF
>-|TRBV19|TRBJ2-1|-
TGTGCCAGTAGTATAGTTCCAGGCCCCAATGAGCAGTTCTTC
CASSIVPGPNEQFF
>TRBD1|TRBV20-1|TRBJ2-7|-
TGCAGTGCTAACAGGGGGGACGAGCAGTACTTC
CSANRGDEQYF
>-|TRBV30|TRBJ2-6|-
TGTGCCTCTCGTGGCGGGATAGAGGGTAAAGTGTCTGGGGCCAACGTCCTGACTTTC
CASRGGIEGKVSGANVLTF
>-|TRBV28|TRBJ2-7|-
TGTGCCAGCAGTACTGTATTCTACGAGCAGTACTTC
CASSTVFYEQYF
>TRBD1|TRBV5-5|TRBJ2-1|-
TGTGCCAGCAGCAGGACAGGGGAGAATGAGCAGTTCTTC
CASSRTGENEQFF
>TRBD2|TRBV6-6|TRBJ2-3|-
TGTGCCAGCAGTTACCTAGCGGGGGGGAGCACAGATACGCAGTATTTT
CASSYLAGGSTDTQYF
>TRBD2|TRBV5-1|TRBJ2-7|-
TGCGCCAGCAGTACCGGACTAGCGGGACTCGAGCAGTACTTC
CASSTGLAGLEQYF
>-|TRBV5-1|TRBJ2-1|few
TGCGCCAGCAGCGTGGGGGGGCTTTCCAATGAGCAGTTCTTC
CASSVGGLSNEQFF
>TRBD1|TRBV30|TRBJ2-1|-
TGTGCCTCCCTAAGCCGGGACAGGCAGTCCAATGAGCAGTTCTTC
CASLSRDRQSNEQFF
>-|TRBV7-8|TRBJ2-3|-
TGTGCCAGCAGCTTACGGGGTGATGGGACAGATACGCAGTATTTT
CASSLRGDGTDTQYF
>-|TRBV5-4|TRBJ2-7|-
TGTGCCAGCAGCCCGGAATCTAGCCTGGTGCAGTACTTC
CASSPESSLVQYF
>-|TRBV19|TRBJ1-6|-
TGTGCCAGTAGTATATCGGGGTCAGCCTATAATTCACCCCTCCACTTT
CASSISGSAYNSPLHF
>-|TRBV4-1|TRBJ1-2|-
TGCGCCAGCAGCCAAGATGTTCCGCAGGGAACTAACTATGGCTACACCTTC
CASSQDVPQGTNYGYTF
>TRBD1|TRBV11-1|TRBJ1-1|-
TGTGCCAGCAGCTTAGTTAACAGGGGAATGGCTTTCTTT
CASSLVNRGMAFF
>-|TRBV15|TRBJ1-2|few
TGTGCCACCAGCAGAGATAGGGACATGCCCTATGGCTACACCTTC
CATSRDRDMPYGYTF
>-|TRBV7-2|TRBJ2-3|-
TGTGCCAGCAGCTCCCACGCACCGGGGGGCAAGACAGATACGCAGTATTTT
CASSSHAPGGKTDTQYF
>-|TRBV6-1|TRBJ1-1|-
TGTGCCAGCAGGGGGGGCACTGAAGCTTTCTTT
CASRGGTEAFF
>TRBD1|TRBV27|TRBJ1-2|-
TGTGCCAGCAGTCCCCAGGCAGGGGGGACTGTCTATGGCTACACCTTC
CASSPQAGGTVYGYTF
>-|TRBV30|TRBJ1-5|-
TGTGCCTGGAGCGGTGACAGTCATAGCAATCAGCCCCAGCATTTT
CAWSGDSHSNQPQHF
>TRBD2|TRBV2|TRBJ2-7|-
TGTGCCAGCAGTGGGACTAGCGGCTCCTACGAGCAGTACTTC
CASSGTSGSYEQYF
>TRBD2|TRBV7-2|TRBJ2-1|few
TGTGCCAGCAGCTTTGTCCCAGCGGGGAGCAATGAGCAGTTCTTC
CASSFVPAGSNEQFF